What follows is one T cell receptor beta chain and its context. The antigen remains unidentified. The data are from a study of shared clonotypes between healthy human individuals. Across the whole study: There were three CD4 naive, three CD4 memory, two CD8 naive and one CD8 memory plates per donor.

Findings of the study overall: Clonotype sharing across several donors was observed for 4% to 6.5% of naive CD4 clonotypes. Blood was the sole source, and tissue repertoires probably differ.

The CDR3 totals 13 residues. Trimming removed 4 bases from V and 5 bases from J, with 11 bases in between. CDR1 and CDR2 from the germline V gene are SGHDN and FVKESK. Positively selected for CCR7, the CD45RO-negative cells used as naive CD8 cells excluded terminally differentiated effector memory CD45RA+ cells. Healthy HIV-negative adults without recent acute infections or vaccinations served as donors. Generated by immunoSEQ multiplex PCR, the TCRdb table keeps only in-frame clones and is missing some. The sample consists of approximately 2,000,000 clones, around 95% of them appearing once. The sample taken for sequencing was naive CD8+ T cells from PBMCs. This receptor was identified in a young man in good health. Some clones in this sample may be carry-over from other donors' samples. The rearrangement links TRBV14 to TRBJ1-1; D gene uncertain. The CDR3 sequence: CASSLVSGTEAFF. As DNA, the CDR3 is TGTGCCAGCAGCCTGGTGAGTGGGACTGAAGCTTTCTTT.